Below are 32 T cell receptor beta chains sequenced from a single sample in a study of T-cell memory formation after mild COVID-19. TCRdb reanalysed the 5' RACE reads using MiXCR and keeps one entry per CDR3 protein. The table has about 320,000 distinct CDR3 sequences, around an eighth seen once. Source material: PBMCs or a T cell subset sorted from them (not recorded which). Every receptor here comes from a man aged 18 to 29 who had mild COVID-19 (a few samples of this study predate the infection). Cell type and time point are not known.

This clonotype was detected only a few times. This chain links TRBV7-3 with TRBJ2-1; 7 bases line up with TRBD2. V dropped 5 bases and J dropped 0; count of bases not matched to a gene: 10. The CDR3 has 17 amino acids. Germline CDR1 SGHTA, CDR2 FQGTGA. The chain's CDR3 is CASSPIPSGNSYNEQFF. The CDR3 nucleotides read TGTGCCAGCAGCCCAATACCTAGCGGCAACTCCTACAATGAGCAGTTCTTC.

The chain has TRBV6-5 and TRBJ2-2; 7 bases map to TRBD1. J was trimmed by 1 base and V by 5 bases; bases with no gene match: 7. The CDR3 has 16 amino acids. Germline CDR1 and CDR2: MNHEY and SVGAGI. The CDR3: CASSDFDRVNTGELFF. As DNA, the CDR3 is TGTGCCAGCAGTGACTTCGACAGGGTGAACACCGGGGAGCTGTTTTTT.

This clonotype has just a few counts. The chain joins TRBV29-1 to TRBJ2-5; D gene ambiguous. Germline V gives CDR1 SQVTM, CDR2 ANQGSEA. The ends were cut back, 3 bases at V and 4 bases at J, with 3 bases in the middle. CDR3 length: 10 residues. The CDR3 DNA is TGCAGCGTTGAGCGAGAGACCCAGTACTTC. Its translation is CSVERETQYF.

The chain uses TRBV5-6 and TRBJ1-3, with D uncertain. V was pared by 1 base and J by 4 bases, with 21 bases between. This CDR3 comprises 18 residues. Germline CDR1 SGHDT, CDR2 YYEEEE. The CDR3 sequence is CASSLNVARAHRGNTIYF. The CDR3 DNA follows: TGTGCCAGCAGCTTGAACGTGGCGAGGGCCCACAGAGGAAACACCATATATTTT.

The chain carries TRBV15 and TRBJ2-5; possibly TRBD1 or TRBD2 for D (5 bases each). There are 14 residues in the CDR3. Germline V gene data show CDR1 as LNHNV and CDR2 as YYDKDF (reference sequence). Trimming shortened V by 5 bases and J by 5 bases, and 15 bases separated the two germline ends. The CDR3 loop is CATSRRGVGETQYF. In nucleotides, the CDR3 is TGTGCCACCAGCCGGAGAGGGGTGGGGGAGACCCAGTACTTC. Filled out from reference TRBV15 and TRBJ2-5, the complete variable domain reads DAMVIQNPRYQVTQFGKPVTLSCSQTLNHNVMYWYQQKSSQAPKLLFHYYDKDFNNEADTPDNFQSRRPNTSFCFLDIRSPGLGDTAMYLCATSRRGVGETQYFGPGTRLLVL.

This clonotype has more than one count but fewer than ten. The rearrangement uses TRBV5-1 and TRBJ2-7; D assignment may be TRBD1 or TRBD2 (5 bases each). CDR1 and CDR2 from the germline V gene are SGHRS and YFSETQ. Trimming took off 6 bases at V and 1 base at J, with 14 bases between the two ends. The CDR3 is 14 amino acids. CDR3 bases: TGCGCCAGCATCCCCGGGACGGAGTCCTACGAGCAGTACGTC. Encoded protein: CASIPGTESYEQYV.

This clonotype was observed at least ten times. The genes are TRBV5-1 and TRBJ2-1; the D gene is possibly TRBD2 (5 bases). Trimming left V 4 bases short and J 4 bases short, with 15 bases between. CDR3 size: 15 residues. From germline, CDR1 is SGHRS and CDR2 YFSETQ. CDR3 amino acids: CASSRDGEAYNEQFF. The CDR3 DNA sequence: TGCGCCAGCAGCCGGGATGGGGAAGCTTACAATGAGCAGTTCTTC.

The chain combines TRBV9 with TRBJ2-3; 12 bases are a match to TRBD2. V lost 4 bases and J lost 2; bases outside the gene matches: 11. The germline V gene has CDR1 SGDLS and CDR2 YYNGEE. There are 18 residues in the CDR3. The CDR3 reads CASSPVETSGGSTDTQYF. The CDR3 DNA reads as TGTGCCAGCAGCCCTGTGGAGACTAGCGGGGGATCCACAGATACGCAGTATTTT.

The chain links TRBV7-3 to TRBJ2-1; D unclear. Trimming stripped 8 bases from V and 4 bases from J, with 9 bases between. The CDR3 is made up of 12 amino acids. Germline lookup yields CDR1 SGHTA and CDR2 FQGTGA. Here the CDR3 DNA reads TGTGCCAGCGTTTCAGGTTACAATGAGCAGTTCTTC. This sequence encodes CASVSGYNEQFF.

This sequence joins TRBV27 and TRBJ2-7, with TRBD2 matching 12 bases. This CDR3 has 16 amino acids. Germline V CDR1 and CDR2: MNHEY, SMNVEV (reference sequence). V lost 4 bases, J lost 2 bases, and 6 bases stayed unmatched. CDR3 region: CASSSTSGGRAYEQYV. In DNA, the CDR3 is TGTGCCAGCAGTTCGACTAGCGGGGGTCGGGCCTACGAGCAGTACGTC.

The rearrangement uses TRBV7-9 and TRBJ1-1; 8 bases agree with TRBD1. This CDR3 contains 14 residues. V gave up 5 bases and J gave up 6 bases; unmatched junction bases: 8. CDR1 is SEHNR and CDR2 is FQNEAQ in the germline V gene (reference sequence). DNA of the CDR3: TGTGCCAGCAGCACAGGGGGGGGCGGTCCTGAAGCTTTCTTT. Encoded protein: CASSTGGGGPEAFF.

This sequence joins TRBV16 and TRBJ1-5; D might be TRBD1 (6 bases). Trimming pared 6 bases from V and 3 bases from J, leaving 12 bases between. The CDR3 covers 14 residues. The V gene's germline CDR1 is KGHSY and CDR2 FQNENV. CDR3 region: CASSQQGYNQPQHF. In DNA form, the CDR3 reads TGTGCCAGCAGTCAACAGGGATACAATCAGCCCCAGCATTTT.

The chain combines TRBV2 with TRBJ1-2; D uncertain. CDR1 is SNHLY and CDR2 is FYNNEI in the germline V gene. Trimming shortened V by 7 bases and J by 4 bases, and 19 bases separated the two germline ends. There are 15 residues in the CDR3. CDR3 sequence: CASNRLEGAGYGYTF. In DNA form, the CDR3 reads TGTGCCAGCAATAGACTGGAGGGCGCAGGCTATGGCTACACCTTC. Supplemented by reference TRBV2 and TRBJ1-2, the full variable domain reads EPEVTQTPSHQVTQMGQEVILRCVPISNHLYFYWYRQILGQKVEFLVSFYNNEISEKSEIFDDQFSVERPDGSNFTLKIRSTKLEDSAMYFCASNRLEGAGYGYTFGSGTRLTVV.

This clonotype was recorded a few times. CDR3 sequence (DNA): TGTGCCAGCAGCGAGCGGGGGAACTGGGATACGCAGTATTTT. Translating it yields CASSERGNWDTQYF. V is TRBV9 and J is TRBJ2-3; 8 bases fit TRBD2. The CDR3 is 14 amino acids. J gave up 6 bases and V 3 bases, and 6 bases lay outside the gene matches. Germline V gives CDR1 SGDLS, CDR2 YYNGEE. Full variable domain (remainder filled in from reference TRBV9 and TRBJ2-3): DSGVTQTPKHLITATGQRVTLRCSPRSGDLSVYWYQQSLDQGLQFLIQYYNGEERAKGNILERFSAQQFPDLHSELNLSSLELGDSALYFCASSERGNWDTQYFGPGTRLTVL.

The rearrangement uses TRBV6-5 and TRBJ2-2; D is ambiguous. Trimming left V 6 bases short and J 6 bases short, with 11 bases between. The CDR3 contains 13 residues. Looked up from germline, CDR1 is MNHEY and CDR2 is SVGAGI. The CDR3 is CASSRFHAGELFF. Written as DNA, the CDR3 is TGTGCCAGCAGCCGGTTCCATGCCGGGGAGCTGTTTTTT.

The table lists this clonotype with a few counts. The V call is TRBV5-1, the J call TRBJ2-3; D call uncertain. This CDR3 has 13 residues. The ends were cut back, 0 bases at V and 5 bases at J, with 7 bases in the middle. Germline V gene sequence: CDR1 SGHRS, CDR2 YFSETQ. This chain's CDR3 is CASSLASRDTQYF. DNA for the CDR3: TGCGCCAGCAGCTTGGCGTCGAGAGATACGCAGTATTTT.

This clonotype was seen a few times. The chain carries TRBV6-2 or TRBV6-3 and TRBJ2-7; D may match TRBD1 or TRBD2 (5 bases each). Germline V gives CDR1 MNHEY, CDR2 SVGEGT. The CDR3 loop spans 15 amino acids. Trimming left V 6 bases short and J 2 bases short, with 17 bases between. In DNA form, the CDR3 reads TGTGCCAGCAGAGAATTCGGGACGGCAGCCTACGAGCAGTACGTC. It specifies CASREFGTAAYEQYV.

The chain has TRBV12-3 or TRBV12-4 and TRBJ2-5; TRBD1 might be the D (5 bases). V was cut by 4 bases and J by 5 bases, with 14 bases left in between. CDR3 size: 14 residues. In DNA, the CDR3 is TGTGCCAGCAGTTCCCGGACAACCTTGGAGACCCAGTACTTC. It encodes CASSSRTTLETQYF.

V is TRBV20-1 and J is TRBJ2-3; D may be TRBD1 (7 bases). Trimming cost V 5 bases and J 0 bases, with 18 bases left between them. The CDR3 runs 16 residues. CDR1 DFQATT and CDR2 SNEGSKA come from the germline V gene (reference sequence). CDR3 nucleotides: TGCAGTGCTCCAAAGGGGGCGGGGATTAGCACAGATACGCAGTATTTT. Translating it yields CSAPKGAGISTDTQYF.

This clonotype was seen more than once but under ten times. This chain links TRBV7-9 with TRBJ2-3; maybe TRBD1 (5 bases). CDR3 length: 13 residues. Trimming pared 11 bases from V and 5 bases from J, leaving 17 bases between. The germline V gene has CDR1 SEHNR and CDR2 FQNEAQ (reference sequence). The CDR3 bases are TGTGCCCAAGATCCAGGGTTGGGAGATACGCAGTATTTT. Its translation is CAQDPGLGDTQYF.

This clonotype was seen just once. The J gene is TRBJ2-5, the V gene TRBV20-1, with D possibly being TRBD2 (5 bases). In germline, CDR1 is DFQATT, CDR2 SNEGSKA (reference sequence). The CDR3 runs to 13 residues. V lost 7 bases and J 7 bases, leaving 19 bases between the germline ends. CDR3 amino acids: CSVKPRSDGTQYF. The CDR3 nucleotides read TGCAGTGTAAAGCCCCGTAGCGATGGGACCCAGTACTTC.

V usage is TRBV27 and J usage is TRBJ1-4; D is uncertain. The CDR3 is made up of 15 amino acids. Looked up from germline, CDR1 is MNHEY and CDR2 is SMNVEV (reference sequence). Between the trimmed V and J ends, which lost 5 bases and 7 bases, there was a span of 17 bases. The CDR3, as DNA: TGTGCCAGCAGTCTGACCGGGAGCAGTGGTGAAAAACTGTTTTTT. Protein: CASSLTGSSGEKLFF.

In its sample, this clonotype was seen a few times. The chain links TRBV2 to TRBJ1-5, with D perhaps matching TRBD1 (6 bases). Germline CDR1 SNHLY, CDR2 FYNNEI. This CDR3 contains 15 residues. V was cut by 6 bases and J by 1 base, with 13 bases left in between. For the CDR3, the DNA is TGTGCCAGCAGAATACTGGGACAAAGCAATCAGCCCCAGCATTTT. It translates to CASRILGQSNQPQHF.

This clonotype has a handful of counts. V and J are TRBV7-2 and TRBJ1-2; 8 bases fit TRBD1. This CDR3 is built from 14 residues. J lost 1 base, V lost 5 bases, and 3 bases had no gene match. CDR1 is SGHTA, CDR2 FQGNSA, per germline. In DNA form, the CDR3 reads TGTGCCAGCAGCGGGGACAGGAGTAACTATGGCTACACCTTC. Protein sequence: CASSGDRSNYGYTF. Based on the CDR3 plus reference TRBV7-2 and TRBJ1-2, the full variable domain is GAGVSQSPSNKVTEKGKDVELRCDPISGHTALYWYRQSLGQGLEFLIYFQGNSAPDKSGLPSDRFSAERTGGSVSTLTIQRTQQEDSAVYLCASSGDRSNYGYTFGSGTRLTVV.

The sample holds many counts of this clonotype. The DNA for the CDR3 is TGTGCCAGCAGCTTGGTCGTGGCTAATCGTCATGAGCAGTTCTTC. This gives the protein CASSLVVANRHEQFF. The gene calls are TRBV5-6 and TRBJ2-1; no reliable D call. The CDR3 spans 15 residues. V lost 0 bases to trimming and J lost 8 bases, with 15 bases between them. The germline V gene has CDR1 SGHDT and CDR2 YYEEEE.

V usage is TRBV12-3 or TRBV12-4 and J usage is TRBJ2-7; 11 bases line up with TRBD1. The CDR3 has 17 amino acids. V was clipped by 1 base and J by 5 bases; unmatched bases: 10. The CDR3 DNA follows: TGTGCCAGCAGTTTAGTAGGGGGACAGGGGGTTTCGGACGAGCAGTACTTC. Translated: CASSLVGGQGVSDEQYF.

V and J are TRBV29-1 and TRBJ2-4; D gene unclear. The germline V gene has CDR1 SQVTM and CDR2 ANQGSEA. V was pared by 2 bases and J by 4 bases, with 9 bases between. The CDR3 totals 13 residues. CDR3 in amino acids: CSVEIVAKNIQYF. The CDR3 nucleotides read TGCAGCGTTGAAATAGTTGCGAAAAACATTCAGTACTTC.

This clonotype was seen only a few times. The gene calls are TRBV7-8 and TRBJ2-2; 10 bases are a match to TRBD2. The CDR3 runs 16 residues. Germline CDR1 and CDR2: SGHVS and FQNEAQ. The V gene end was trimmed by 2 bases and the J gene end by 4 bases; junction bases not matched to a gene: 4. The CDR3, as DNA: TGTGCCAGCAGCTTAATTATAGCGGGGGGCACCGGGGAGCTGTTTTTT. Translation gives CASSLIIAGGTGELFF.

This clonotype showed up just a few times. The chain links TRBV11-2 to TRBJ1-1, with D perhaps matching TRBD1 (5 bases). Germline CDR1 SGHAT, CDR2 FQNNGV. CDR3 length equals 14 residues. Between the trimmed V and J ends, which lost 4 bases and 5 bases, there was a span of 14 bases. The CDR3 DNA follows: TGTGCCAGCAGCTCCCGGACGGGGGGTACTGAAGCTTTCTTT. It codes for CASSSRTGGTEAFF.

This clonotype has only a few counts. V gene TRBV7-2 combines with J gene TRBJ1-2; D remains ambiguous. V was shortened by 1 base and J by 0 bases, with 12 bases between the two germline ends. The CDR3 contains 16 residues. Per germline, CDR1 SGHTA and CDR2 FQGNSA. CDR3 protein: CASSLDLSRTNYGYTF. The CDR3 nucleotides are TGTGCCAGCAGCTTAGATCTATCCAGAACTAACTATGGCTACACCTTC.

This clonotype was recorded many times. The V call is TRBV7-3, the J call TRBJ1-1; no firm D call. CDR1 is SGHTA and CDR2 is FQGTGA in the germline V gene. The V end lost 2 bases, the J end lost 4 bases, and 11 bases lay between the germline ends. This CDR3 has 14 residues. The CDR3 nucleotides are TGTGCCAGCAGCTTATACCCTGGGATCACTGAAGCTTTCTTT. This gives the protein CASSLYPGITEAFF.

On this clonotype itself: Germline is not matched at one junction end, which may reflect a read error. CDR3: CSAGPPLAGGSNEQYF. CDR3 nucleotide sequence: TGCAGTGCCGGGCCCCCCCTAGCGGGGGGCTCCAACGAGCAGTACTTC. The rearrangement links TRBV20-1 to TRBJ2-7; 11 nucleotides agree with TRBD2. Per germline, CDR1 DFQATT and CDR2 SNEGSKA (reference sequence). The CDR3 totals 16 residues.